Presented here are 21 T cell receptor beta chains from one specimen sequenced in a study of OX40 agonist ivuxolimab in advanced cancers. Sequenced by immunoSEQ multiplex PCR; TCRdb stores in-frame clones only, minus some. The repertoire consists of some 66,000 clones, with 75% to 80% occurring once and the leading ten covering more than 1.5%. Specimen: CD4+ or CD8+ T cells sorted from blood, collected in a trial of the OX40 agonist ivuxolimab. The receptor set was obtained from an adult with an advanced solid tumor such as melanoma, head and neck, liver or kidney cancer.

Details on this clone: One junction end disagrees with the germline gene, perhaps due to a read error. The chain is built from TRBV27 and TRBJ1-4, with TRBD1 as a possible D gene (5 bases). This CDR3 region has 13 residues. CDR1 is MNHEY and CDR2 is SMNVEV in the germline V gene (reference sequence). The CDR3 coding sequence is TGTGCCGGCAGTTGGGGGTCGGGAGGAAAACTGTTTTTT. It is translated as CAGSWGSGGKLFF. Full variable domain (remainder filled in from reference TRBV27 and TRBJ1-4): EAQVTQNPRYLITVTGKKLTVTCSQNMNHEYMSWYRQDPGLGLRQIYYSMNVEVTDKGDVPEGYKVSRKEKRNFPLILESPSPNQTSLYFCAGSWGSGGKLFFGSGTQLSVL.

V gene TRBV18 combines with J gene TRBJ2-1; 8 nucleotides align to TRBD1. Germline CDR1 reads KGHSH; CDR2 reads LQKENI. Unmatched junction bases numbered 6, after V lost 4 bases and J lost 7 bases. The CDR3 is made up of 14 amino acids. This CDR3 reads CASSLTGVQNEQFF. The CDR3 DNA is TGTGCCAGCTCACTGACAGGGGTCCAAAATGAGCAGTTCTTC.

The chain is built from TRBV28 and TRBJ1-1; 7 nucleotides agree with TRBD1. V dropped 2 bases and J dropped 7; count of bases not matched to a gene: 7. Per the germline V gene, CDR1 is MDHEN and CDR2 is SYDVKM. This CDR3 spans 14 amino acids. CDR3 DNA sequence: TGTGCCAGCAGTTTAACAGGGGTGGGTTTTGAAGCTTTCTTT. This translates into CASSLTGVGFEAFF.

This clone came up a few times. The rearrangement links TRBV2 to TRBJ1-5; D possibly corresponds to TRBD1 (5 bases). The CDR3 runs to 12 residues. CDR1 and CDR2 from the germline V gene are SNHLY and FYNNEI. Trimming stripped 10 bases from V and 5 bases from J, with 12 bases between. CDR3 protein: CATGPLDQPQHF. The CDR3 nucleotides read TGTGCCACAGGGCCCCTGGATCAGCCCCAGCATTTT.

This chain uses TRBV11-2 with TRBJ1-1, with D perhaps TRBD1 (6 bases). V was pared by 3 bases and J by 2 bases, with 13 bases between. This CDR3 is 15 amino acids long. CDR1 SGHAT and CDR2 FQNNGV come from the germline V gene. The CDR3 here is CASSFPGTLNTEAFF. CDR3 nucleotides: TGTGCCAGCAGCTTCCCCGGGACACTAAACACTGAAGCTTTCTTT.

The chain combines TRBV18 with TRBJ1-1; D is possibly TRBD1 (5 bases). CDR1 is KGHSH and CDR2 is LQKENI in the germline V gene. The CDR3 loop spans 15 amino acids. V was pared by 3 bases and J by 4 bases, with 15 bases between. The chain's CDR3 is CASSPDNPRGTEAFF. CDR3 nucleotides: TGTGCCAGCTCACCGGACAACCCAAGGGGCACTGAAGCTTTCTTT.

The chain has TRBV2 and TRBJ1-1; D possibly corresponds to TRBD1 (6 bases). This CDR3 comprises 11 residues. Looked up from germline, CDR1 is SNHLY and CDR2 is FYNNEI. Trimming took off 10 bases at V and 4 bases at J, with 10 bases between the two ends. For the CDR3, the DNA is TGTGCCACCCAGGGGACCACTGAAGCTTTCTTT. Its protein is CATQGTTEAFF.

The rearrangement uses TRBV9 and TRBJ2-5; D ambiguous. V dropped 0 bases and J dropped 1 base, with 13 bases sitting between them. The CDR3 is 16 residues long. Germline V gene lookup returns CDR1 SGDLS and CDR2 YYNGEE. CDR3 in amino acids: CASSVVLRSIQETQYF. Written as DNA, the CDR3 is TGTGCCAGCAGCGTAGTCTTACGCTCTATCCAAGAGACCCAGTACTTC.

This clone came up a few times. The rearrangement joins TRBV7-3 to TRBJ2-5; a possible D gene is TRBD1 (5 bases). The CDR3 totals 15 residues. Germline V CDR1 and CDR2: SGHTA, FQGTGA. V lost 2 bases to trimming and J lost 0 bases, with 10 bases between them. The CDR3 bases are TGTGCCAGCAGCTTACAGGGCAATTACCAAGAGACCCAGTACTTC. Encoded protein: CASSLQGNYQETQYF.

This clone was seen a handful of times. The chain couples TRBV7-3 to TRBJ2-1; 10 bases are a match to TRBD2. Germline V gives CDR1 SGHTA, CDR2 FQGTGA. J was trimmed by 1 base and V by 2 bases; bases with no gene match: 5. The CDR3 contains 17 residues. The CDR3 coding sequence is TGTGCCAGCAGCTTAGGGCTAGCGGGAGTTTCCTACAATGAGCAGTTCTTC. Translation gives CASSLGLAGVSYNEQFF.

V gene TRBV21-1 combines with J gene TRBJ1-3; TRBD1, the table's D call, lacks a check against the DNA. TRBV21-1 corresponds to a pseudogene. This CDR3 has 20 amino acids. The chain's CDR3 is CASSKRQGAYQSYSGNTIYF. The CDR3 region has the DNA TGTGCCAGCAGCAAGAGGCAGGGGGCCTACCAGTCTTACTCTGGAAACACCATATATTTT.

Of note for this clone: This sample includes further DNA sequences coding for the same CDR3. The CDR3 coding sequence is TGTGCCAGCAGCTTAGGAGTGAACACTGAAGCTTTCTTT. It translates to CASSLGVNTEAFF. This chain uses TRBV11-2 with TRBJ1-1; no definite D call. This CDR3 spans 13 amino acids. Between the trimmed V and J ends, which lost 1 base and 0 bases, there was a span of 3 bases. In germline, CDR1 is SGHAT, CDR2 FQNNGV. The full variable domain, in which reference TRBV11-2 and TRBJ1-1 provide the parts outside the CDR3, is EAGVAQSPRYKIIEKRQSVAFWCNPISGHATLYWYQQILGQGPKLLIQFQNNGVVDDSQLPKDRFSAERLKGVDSTLKIQPAKLEDSAVYLCASSLGVNTEAFFGQGTRLTVV.

The rearrangement links TRBV2 to TRBJ1-2; the D gene is possibly TRBD1 (5 bases). The V end was cut by 6 bases, the J end by 8 bases, with 16 bases between. The CDR3 sequence is 13 residues long. Germline CDR1 and CDR2: SNHLY and FYNNEI. The CDR3 reads CASRGGSDEGYTF. The CDR3 DNA follows: TGTGCCAGCAGGGGGGGGTCCGACGAGGGCTACACCTTC.

The chain couples TRBV28 to TRBJ1-3, with TRBD1 identical over 7 bases. Per germline, CDR1 MDHEN and CDR2 SYDVKM. With 8 bases clipped from V and 0 bases from J, the junction kept 7 bases outside the gene matches. The CDR3 is 15 residues long. The CDR3 DNA sequence: TGTGCCAGCTTTCAGACAGGGCACTCTGGAAACACCATATATTTT. This codes for CASFQTGHSGNTIYF. Full variable domain (outside the CDR3, taken from reference TRBV28 and TRBJ1-3): DVKVTQSSRYLVKRTGEKVFLECVQDMDHENMFWYRQDPGLGLRLIYFSYDVKMKEKGDIPEGYSVSREKKERFSLILESASTNQTSMYLCASFQTGHSGNTIYFGEGSWLTVV.

The rearrangement links TRBV9 to TRBJ1-3, with TRBD1 as a possible D gene (5 bases). Germline assignment: CDR1 SGDLS and CDR2 YYNGEE. V dropped 0 bases and J dropped 4 bases, with 11 bases sitting between them. The CDR3 contains 15 residues. The CDR3 coding sequence is TGTGCCAGCAGCGTAGGAATAGGGACGGGAAACACCATATATTTT. Translating gives CASSVGIGTGNTIYF.

The chain joins TRBV4-2 to TRBJ1-4; D unresolved. The germline V gene has CDR1 LGHNA and CDR2 YNFKEQ. The V end was cut by 9 bases, the J end by 6 bases, with 11 bases between. The CDR3 has 12 residues. In DNA, the CDR3 is TGTGCCAGTGGGCCCCGAGATGAAAAACTGTTTTTT. Amino acid sequence: CASGPRDEKLFF.

The gene calls are TRBV11-2 and TRBJ2-7; the D is unclear. This CDR3 contains 11 residues. The V and J ends lost 0 bases and 4 bases respectively, with 1 base between them. Germline lookup yields CDR1 SGHAT and CDR2 FQNNGV. CDR3 nucleotide sequence: TGTGCCAGCAGCTTAGAATACGAGCAGTACTTC. Translating gives CASSLEYEQYF.

This clone was seen once. J is TRBJ2-7 and V is TRBV29-1; TRBD2 agrees at 10 bases. CDR1 and CDR2 (germline): SQVTM, ANQGSEA. V shed 5 bases, J shed 1 base, and the junction held 8 bases outside the gene matches. This CDR3 region has 15 residues. CDR3 loop: CSVLKLAGISYEQYF. The CDR3 nucleotides are TGCAGCGTTCTAAAACTAGCGGGGATATCCTACGAGCAGTACTTC.

This sequence joins TRBV7-6 and TRBJ2-5; TRBD2 aligns across 9 bases. Germline lookup yields CDR1 SGHVS and CDR2 FNYEAQ. CDR3 length: 16 residues. Trimming removed 3 bases from V and 2 bases from J; junction bases left unmatched: 7. CDR3 in amino acids: CASSLGGLALQETQYF. The CDR3 DNA reads TGTGCCAGCAGCTTGGGCGGACTAGCGCTTCAAGAGACCCAGTACTTC.

The chain joins TRBV7-3 to TRBJ1-2; D is perhaps TRBD1 (5 bases). The V end was cut by 5 bases, the J end by 5 bases, with 21 bases between. The germline CDR1 and CDR2 sequences are SGHTA and FQGTGA. This CDR3 has 16 residues. The CDR3 DNA reads as TGTGCCAGCAGCCCCCACTCTGGACAAGCTCTTTATGGCTACACCTTC. Protein sequence: CASSPHSGQALYGYTF.

The chain links TRBV5-1 to TRBJ1-1; no clear D gene. This CDR3 region has 13 residues. V was shortened by 4 bases and J by 0 bases, with 7 bases between the two germline ends. Germline CDR1 is SGHRS and CDR2 is YFSETQ. The CDR3 DNA is TGCGCCAGCAGCCCCCTCTTGAACACTGAAGCTTTCTTT. Its translation: CASSPLLNTEAFF.